This T cell receptor (beta chain) was retrieved from a study of breast tumors, draining lymph nodes, adjacent tissues. Study observations and caveats: Most tumor T cells seemingly derive from lymph node, then expand in tumor. Luminal-like breast cancer showed significantly higher tumor–nontumor repertoire similarity than basal-like.

This clonotype appeared a single time. No antigen is known for it. This may come from a read error, since a much larger clone is one base off. A read error is likely, as this CDR3 ends without the conserved phenylalanine or tryptophan. Samples came from axillary lymph nodes draining the breast cancer. In TCRdb, the multiplex PCR reads were re-called with MiXCR into one record per CDR3 protein. The sample records nearly 200,000 distinct CDR3 sequences, roughly 31% being singletons. V gave up 0 bases and J gave up 0 bases, with 11 bases separating them. The CDR3 is made up of 16 amino acids. Sequenced: axillary lymph node tissue. The V gene is TRBV12-3 or TRBV12-4, the J gene TRBJ1-2; unclear D gene. The TCR was taken from a female donor with breast cancer. Some clones in this sample may be carry-over from other donors' samples. The CDR3 DNA reads TGTGCCAGCAGTTTAGCAGAAAAGGGCTCTAACTATGGCTACACCTAC. Encoded protein: CASSLAEKGSNYGYTY.